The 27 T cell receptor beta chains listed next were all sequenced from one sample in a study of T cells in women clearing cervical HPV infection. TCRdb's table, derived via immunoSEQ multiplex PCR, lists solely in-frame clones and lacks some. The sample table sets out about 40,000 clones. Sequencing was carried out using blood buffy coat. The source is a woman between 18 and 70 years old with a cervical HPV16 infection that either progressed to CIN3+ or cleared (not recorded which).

The CDR3 protein is CASSEGEGRGGSGSPLHF. The CDR3 bases that were read are TGTGCCAGCAGTGAAGGGGAGGGCAGGGGAGGTTCGGGATCACCC. The chain is built from TRBV6-1 and TRBJ1-6, with D perhaps TRBD1 (6 bases). The read ends 3 residues before the CDR3 terminus; that terminus is restored from the germline J gene. The germline V gene has CDR1 MNHNS and CDR2 SASEGT. V lost 1 base and J lost 10, with 23 bases in between. CDR3 length: 18 residues.

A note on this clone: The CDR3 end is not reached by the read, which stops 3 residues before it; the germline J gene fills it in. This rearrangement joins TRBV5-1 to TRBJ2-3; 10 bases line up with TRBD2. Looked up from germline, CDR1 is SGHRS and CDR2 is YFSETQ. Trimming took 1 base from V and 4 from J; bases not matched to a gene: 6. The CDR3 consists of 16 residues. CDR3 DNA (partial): TGCGCCAGCAGCTTGTCAGTAGCGGGAGGAGCAGATACG. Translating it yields CASSLSVAGGADT. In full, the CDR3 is CASSLSVAGGADTQYF.

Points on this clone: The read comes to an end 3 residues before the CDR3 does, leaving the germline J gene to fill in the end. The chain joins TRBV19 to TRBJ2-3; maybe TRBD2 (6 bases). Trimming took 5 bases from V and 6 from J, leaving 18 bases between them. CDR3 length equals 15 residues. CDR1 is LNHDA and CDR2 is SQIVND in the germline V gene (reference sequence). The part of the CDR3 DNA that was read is TGTGCCAGTAGTGGACGACTAGACCAAGAGGATACG. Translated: CASSGRLDQEDT. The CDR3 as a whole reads CASSGRLDQEDTQYF. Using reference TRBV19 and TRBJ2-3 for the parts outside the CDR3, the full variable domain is DGGITQSPKYLFRKEGQNVTLSCEQNLNHDAMYWYRQDPGQGLRLIYYSQIVNDFQKGDIAEGYSVSREKKESFPLTVTSAQKNPTAFYLCASSGRLDQEDTQYFGPGTRLTVL.

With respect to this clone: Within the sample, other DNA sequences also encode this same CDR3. CDR3 amino acids: CASSLTGLNTEAFF. The part of the CDR3 DNA that was read is TGTGCCAGCAGCTTGACAGGGTTGAACACTGAA. J is TRBJ1-1 and V is TRBV7-2; TRBD1 matches 7 bases. The read stops 3 residues short of the end of the CDR3; the missing end is completed from the germline J gene. Germline V lookup: CDR1 SGHTA, CDR2 FQGNSA. The CDR3 spans 14 residues. The junction had 1 base not matched to a gene; V was cut back by 3 bases and J by 0 bases. Drawing the rest from reference TRBV7-2 and TRBJ1-1, the complete variable domain is GAGVSQSPSNKVTEKGKDVELRCDPISGHTALYWYRQSLGQGLEFLIYFQGNSAPDKSGLPSDRFSAERTGGSVSTLTIQRTQQEDSAVYLCASSLTGLNTEAFFGQGTRLTVV.

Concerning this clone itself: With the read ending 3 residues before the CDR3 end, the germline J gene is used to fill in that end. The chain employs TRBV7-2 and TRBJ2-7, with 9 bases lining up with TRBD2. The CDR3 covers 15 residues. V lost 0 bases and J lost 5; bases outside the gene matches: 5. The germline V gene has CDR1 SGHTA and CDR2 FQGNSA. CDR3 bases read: TGTGCCAGCAGCTTAGCCCCAGCGGGAGGCCACGAG. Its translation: CASSLAPAGGHE. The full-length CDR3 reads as CASSLAPAGGHEQYF. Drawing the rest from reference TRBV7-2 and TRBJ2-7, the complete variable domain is GAGVSQSPSNKVTEKGKDVELRCDPISGHTALYWYRQSLGQGLEFLIYFQGNSAPDKSGLPSDRFSAERTGGSVSTLTIQRTQQEDSAVYLCASSLAPAGGHEQYFGPGTRLTVT.

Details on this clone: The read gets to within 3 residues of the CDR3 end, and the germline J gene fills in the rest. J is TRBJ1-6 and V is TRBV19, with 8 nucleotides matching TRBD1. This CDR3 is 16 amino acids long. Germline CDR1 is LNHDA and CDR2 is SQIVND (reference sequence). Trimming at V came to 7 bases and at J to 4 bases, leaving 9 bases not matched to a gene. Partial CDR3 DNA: TGTGCCAGTACGCAGGGGGCTTATCTTTATAATTCACCC. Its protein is CASTQGAYLYNSP. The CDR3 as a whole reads CASTQGAYLYNSPLHF.

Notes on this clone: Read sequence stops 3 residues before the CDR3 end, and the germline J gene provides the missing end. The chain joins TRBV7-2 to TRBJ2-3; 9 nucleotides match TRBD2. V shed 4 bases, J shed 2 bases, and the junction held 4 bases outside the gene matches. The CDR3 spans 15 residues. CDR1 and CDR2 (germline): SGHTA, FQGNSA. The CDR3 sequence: CASSSRLADTDTQYF. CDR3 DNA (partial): TGTGCCAGCAGCTCCAGACTAGCGGACACAGATACG.

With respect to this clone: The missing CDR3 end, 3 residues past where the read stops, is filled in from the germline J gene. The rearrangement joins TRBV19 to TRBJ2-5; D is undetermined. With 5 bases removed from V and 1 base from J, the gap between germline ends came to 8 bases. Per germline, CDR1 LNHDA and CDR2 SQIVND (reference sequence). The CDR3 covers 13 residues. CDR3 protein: CASSGGFQETQYF. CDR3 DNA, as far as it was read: TGTGCCAGTAGTGGCGGATTCCAAGAGACC. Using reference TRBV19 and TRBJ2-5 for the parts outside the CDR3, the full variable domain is DGGITQSPKYLFRKEGQNVTLSCEQNLNHDAMYWYRQDPGQGLRLIYYSQIVNDFQKGDIAEGYSVSREKKESFPLTVTSAQKNPTAFYLCASSGGFQETQYFGPGTRLLVL.

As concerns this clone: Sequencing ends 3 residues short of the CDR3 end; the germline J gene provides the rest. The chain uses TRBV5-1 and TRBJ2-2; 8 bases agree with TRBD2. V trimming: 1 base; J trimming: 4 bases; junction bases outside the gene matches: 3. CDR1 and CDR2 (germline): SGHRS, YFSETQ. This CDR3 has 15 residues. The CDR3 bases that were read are TGCGCCAGCAGCTTGCCGACTAGCGTCACCGGGGAG. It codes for CASSLPTSVTGE. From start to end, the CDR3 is CASSLPTSVTGELFF.

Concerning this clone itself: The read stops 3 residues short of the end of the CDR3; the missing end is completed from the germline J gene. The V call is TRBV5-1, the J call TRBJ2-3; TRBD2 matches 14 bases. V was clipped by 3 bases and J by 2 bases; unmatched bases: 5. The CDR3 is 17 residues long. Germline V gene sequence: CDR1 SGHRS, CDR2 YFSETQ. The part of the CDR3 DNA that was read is TGCGCCAGCAGCTCGGGACTAGCGGGAGTGATCACAGATACG. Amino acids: CASSSGLAGVITDT. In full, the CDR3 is CASSSGLAGVITDTQYF.

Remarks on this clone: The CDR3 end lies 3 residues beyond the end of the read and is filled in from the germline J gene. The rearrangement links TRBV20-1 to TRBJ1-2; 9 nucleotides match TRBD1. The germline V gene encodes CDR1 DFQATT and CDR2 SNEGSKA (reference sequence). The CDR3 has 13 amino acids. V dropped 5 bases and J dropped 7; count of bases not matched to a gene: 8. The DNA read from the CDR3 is TGCAGTGCTTTGACAGGGGGAAGTCGTGGC. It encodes CSALTGGSRG. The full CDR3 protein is CSALTGGSRGYTF.

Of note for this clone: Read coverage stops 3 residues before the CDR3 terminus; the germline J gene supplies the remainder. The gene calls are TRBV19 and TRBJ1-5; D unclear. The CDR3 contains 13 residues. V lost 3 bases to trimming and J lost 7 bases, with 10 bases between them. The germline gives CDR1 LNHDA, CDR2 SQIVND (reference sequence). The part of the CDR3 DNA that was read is TGTGCCAGTAGTATCCCGGGTGGCCAGCCC. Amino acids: CASSIPGGQP. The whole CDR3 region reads CASSIPGGQPQHF.

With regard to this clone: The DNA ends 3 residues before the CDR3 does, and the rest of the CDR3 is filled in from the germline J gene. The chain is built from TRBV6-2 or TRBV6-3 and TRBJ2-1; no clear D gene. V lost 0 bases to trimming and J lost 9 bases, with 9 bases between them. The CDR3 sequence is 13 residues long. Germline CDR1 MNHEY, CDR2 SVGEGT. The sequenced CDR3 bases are TGTGCCAGCAGTTACTCTTTTTCCCGTGAG. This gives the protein CASSYSFSRE. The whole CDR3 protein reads CASSYSFSREQFF.

CDR3 sequence: CASNDRGGDEKLFF. The part of the CDR3 DNA that was read is TGTGCCAGCAATGACAGGGGAGGCGATGAAAAA. The rearrangement joins TRBV6-2 or TRBV6-3 to TRBJ1-4; 8 nucleotides align to TRBD1. The CDR3 end lies 3 residues beyond the end of the read and is filled in from the germline J gene. The germline V gene encodes CDR1 MNHEY and CDR2 SVGEGT. After removal of 7 bases from V and 6 bases from J, the junction contained 7 bases not matched to a gene. The CDR3 has 14 residues.

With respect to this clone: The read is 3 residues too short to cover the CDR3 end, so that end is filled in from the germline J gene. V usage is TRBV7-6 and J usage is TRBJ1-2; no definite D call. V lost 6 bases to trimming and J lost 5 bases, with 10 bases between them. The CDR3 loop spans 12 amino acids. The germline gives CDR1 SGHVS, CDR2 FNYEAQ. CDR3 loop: CASSHEQYGYTF. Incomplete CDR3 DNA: TGTGCCAGCAGTCACGAACAATATGGC.

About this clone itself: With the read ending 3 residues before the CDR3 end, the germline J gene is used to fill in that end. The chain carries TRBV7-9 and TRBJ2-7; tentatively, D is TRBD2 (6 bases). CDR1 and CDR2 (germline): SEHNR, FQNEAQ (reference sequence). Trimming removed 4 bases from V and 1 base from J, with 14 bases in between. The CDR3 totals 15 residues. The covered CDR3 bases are TGTGCCAGCAGCTCCACTGGGAGCGGGTCCTACGAG. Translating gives CASSSTGSGSYE. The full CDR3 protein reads CASSSTGSGSYEQYF.

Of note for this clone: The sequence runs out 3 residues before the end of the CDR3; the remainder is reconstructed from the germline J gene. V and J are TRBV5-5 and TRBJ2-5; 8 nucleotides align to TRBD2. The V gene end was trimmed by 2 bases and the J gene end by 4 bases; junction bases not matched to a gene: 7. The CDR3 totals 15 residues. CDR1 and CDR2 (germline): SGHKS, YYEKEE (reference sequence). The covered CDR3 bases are TGTGCCAGCAGCTTCCCGAGCGGGAGAGGAGAGACC. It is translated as CASSFPSGRGET. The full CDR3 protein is CASSFPSGRGETQYF.

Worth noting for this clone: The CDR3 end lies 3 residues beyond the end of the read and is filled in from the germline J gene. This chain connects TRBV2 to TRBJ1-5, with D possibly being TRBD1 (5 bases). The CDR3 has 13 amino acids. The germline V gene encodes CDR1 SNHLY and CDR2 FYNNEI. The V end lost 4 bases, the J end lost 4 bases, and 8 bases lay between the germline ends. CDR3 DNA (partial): TGTGCCAGCAGTGCAGGGCCTAATCAGCCC. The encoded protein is CASSAGPNQP. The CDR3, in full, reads CASSAGPNQPQHF.

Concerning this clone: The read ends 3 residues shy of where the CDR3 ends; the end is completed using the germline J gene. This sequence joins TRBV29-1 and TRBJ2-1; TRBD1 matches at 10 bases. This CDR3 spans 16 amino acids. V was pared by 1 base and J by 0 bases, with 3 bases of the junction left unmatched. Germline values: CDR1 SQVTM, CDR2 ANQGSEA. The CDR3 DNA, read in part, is TGCAGCGTTGAAGGGTGGACAGGGGGCTCCTACAATGAG. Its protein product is CSVEGWTGGSYNE. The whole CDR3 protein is CSVEGWTGGSYNEQFF.

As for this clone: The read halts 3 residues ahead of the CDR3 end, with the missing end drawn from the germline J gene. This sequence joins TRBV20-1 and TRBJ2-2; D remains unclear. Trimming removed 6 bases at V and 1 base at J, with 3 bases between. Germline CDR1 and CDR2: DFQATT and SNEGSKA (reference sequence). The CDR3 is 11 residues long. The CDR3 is CSARNTGELFF. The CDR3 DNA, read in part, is TGCAGTGCCCGGAACACCGGGGAG.

The CDR3 DNA, read in part, is TGTGCCTGGACACAGACAGGGGGCAAGGCAGATACG. Its translation: CAWTQTGGKADT. The whole CDR3 sequence is CAWTQTGGKADTQYF. The V gene is TRBV30, the J gene TRBJ2-3; 10 positions agree with TRBD1. The CDR3 end falls 3 residues outside the read, so it is completed with the germline J gene. From germline, CDR1 is GTSNPN and CDR2 SVGIG (reference sequence). This CDR3 spans 15 amino acids. Unmatched junction bases numbered 8, after V lost 4 bases and J lost 4 bases.

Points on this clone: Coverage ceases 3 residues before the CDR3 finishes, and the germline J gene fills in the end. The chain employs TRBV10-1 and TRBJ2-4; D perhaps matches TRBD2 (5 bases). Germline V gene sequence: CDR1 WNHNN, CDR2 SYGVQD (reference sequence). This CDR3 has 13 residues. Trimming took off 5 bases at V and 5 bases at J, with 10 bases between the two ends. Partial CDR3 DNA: TGCGCCAGCAGTCCCACGCGGGAAAACATT. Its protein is CASSPTRENI. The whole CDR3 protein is CASSPTRENIQYF.

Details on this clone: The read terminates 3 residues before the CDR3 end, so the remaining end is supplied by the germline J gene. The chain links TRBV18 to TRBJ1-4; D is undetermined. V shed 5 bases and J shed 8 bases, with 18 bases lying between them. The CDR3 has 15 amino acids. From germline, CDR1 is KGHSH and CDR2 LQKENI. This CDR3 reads CASSTMGAAREKLFF. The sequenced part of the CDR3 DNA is TGTGCCAGCTCAACCATGGGCGCAGCCCGGGAAAAA.

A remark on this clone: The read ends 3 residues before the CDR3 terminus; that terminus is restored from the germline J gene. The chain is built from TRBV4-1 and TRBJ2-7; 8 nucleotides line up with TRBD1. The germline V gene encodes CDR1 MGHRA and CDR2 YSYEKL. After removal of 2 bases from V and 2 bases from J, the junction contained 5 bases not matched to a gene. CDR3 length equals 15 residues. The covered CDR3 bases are TGCGCCAGCAGCCAACGAGACAGGGGAGCCTACGAG. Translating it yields CASSQRDRGAYE. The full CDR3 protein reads CASSQRDRGAYEQYF.

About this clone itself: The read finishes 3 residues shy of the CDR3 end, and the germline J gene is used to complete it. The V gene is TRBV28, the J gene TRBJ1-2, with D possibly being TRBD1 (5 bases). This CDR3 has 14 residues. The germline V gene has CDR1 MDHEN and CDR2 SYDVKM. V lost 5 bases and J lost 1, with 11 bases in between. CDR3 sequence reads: CASSDSSFNYGYTF. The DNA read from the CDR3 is TGTGCCAGCAGTGACAGTTCCTTTAACTATGGC.

CDR3 sequence reads: CASRQRFRSRNYGYTF. The sequenced part of the CDR3 DNA is TGCGCCAGCAGGCAACGGTTCAGGTCGCGCAACTATGGC. The chain uses TRBV5-1 and TRBJ1-2, with D uncertain. Sequencing ends 3 residues short of the CDR3 end; the germline J gene provides the rest. Germline V gene sequence: CDR1 SGHRS, CDR2 YFSETQ. Deletions cut 5 bases from V and 2 bases from J, with 19 bases between. This CDR3 spans 16 amino acids.

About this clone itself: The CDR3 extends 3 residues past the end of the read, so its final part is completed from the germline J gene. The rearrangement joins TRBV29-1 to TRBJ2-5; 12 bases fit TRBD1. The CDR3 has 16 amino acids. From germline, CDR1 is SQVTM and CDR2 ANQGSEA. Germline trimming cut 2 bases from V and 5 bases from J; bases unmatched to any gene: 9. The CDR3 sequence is CSVESGQGALWETQYF. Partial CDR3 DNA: TGCAGCGTTGAATCGGGACAGGGGGCCCTTTGGGAGACC.